This T cell receptor (beta chain) was profiled in a study of human T cells and chemical hapten exposure. Overall study results and limits: In comparison with controls, expanded TCRs gave rise to a significantly larger number of large CDR3 similarity clusters.

TCRdb passed the RACE reads through MiXCR, listing each CDR3 protein once. Of about 54,000 distinct CDR3 sequences listed, 8.5% to 10% were seen once; the top ten hold approximately 1.7%. The time point: patch test 2, 6 weeks after DPC sensitization. Indicated treatment: therapeutic diphenylcyclopropenone sensitization with weekly scalp DPC. This clonotype occurred many times. Antigen: not known. V lost 1 base and J 0 bases, leaving 14 bases between the germline ends. The CDR3 extends over 17 amino acids. Germline V gene lookup returns CDR1 SGDLS and CDR2 YYNGEE. This receptor was obtained from a woman aged 45-65 years with alopecia areata. Some clones in this sample may be carry-over from other donors' samples. This specimen consisted of whole blood, obtained in connection with sensitization to the hapten diphenylcyclopropenone (DPC). This chain uses TRBV9 with TRBJ1-3; D uncertain. The CDR3 spells CASSVTAGQSSGNTIYF. The CDR3 bases are TGTGCCAGCAGCGTAACAGCCGGGCAGAGCTCTGGAAACACCATATATTTT.